This T cell receptor (beta chain) was sequenced for a study of OX40 agonist ivuxolimab in advanced cancers. Study-wide background: Partial responses were achieved by three patients: one hepatocellular carcinoma, two cutaneous melanoma.

Assay used: immunoSEQ multiplex PCR; TCRdb lists only in-frame clones, some missing. The sample shows about 96,000 clones, less than 95% of them seen only once. CDR3 length: 12 amino acids. Germline V lookup: CDR1 MNHEY, CDR2 SMNVEV (reference sequence). V was pared by 6 bases and J by 6 bases, with 10 bases between. The sequence derives from an adult with an advanced solid tumor such as melanoma, head and neck, liver or kidney cancer. This sequence joins TRBV27 and TRBJ2-3; D gene uncertain. The specimen was CD4+ or CD8+ T cells sorted from blood, collected in a trial of the OX40 agonist ivuxolimab. The CDR3 region has the DNA TGTGCCAGCAGCCTGGGGTCGGATACGCAGTATTTT. The encoded protein is CASSLGSDTQYF.